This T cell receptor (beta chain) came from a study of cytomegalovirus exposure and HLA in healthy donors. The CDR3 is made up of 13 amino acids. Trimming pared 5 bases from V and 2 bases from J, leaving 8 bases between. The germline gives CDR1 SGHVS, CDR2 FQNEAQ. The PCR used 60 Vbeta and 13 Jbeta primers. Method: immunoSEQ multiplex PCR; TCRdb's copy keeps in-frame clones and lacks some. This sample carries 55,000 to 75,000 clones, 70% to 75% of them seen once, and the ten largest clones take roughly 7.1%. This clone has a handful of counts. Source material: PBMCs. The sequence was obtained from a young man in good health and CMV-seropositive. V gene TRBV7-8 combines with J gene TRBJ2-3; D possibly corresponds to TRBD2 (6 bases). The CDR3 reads CASSGGLTDTQYF. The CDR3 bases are TGTGCCAGCAGCGGGGGACTCACAGATACGCAGTATTTT.